This T cell receptor (beta chain) stems from a study of blood T cells in healthy people across ages. Germline-derived CDR1 and CDR2 are LGHNA and YSLEER. The CDR3 loop spans 16 amino acids. J lost 2 bases, V lost 6 bases, and 10 bases had no gene match. General study points: The unknown donor CMV status may have confounded expanded clonotype changes.

A second roughly 6 to 11 cycle PCR used barcoded and J-beta primers. One entry per CDR3 protein results from TCRdb running MiXCR on the 5' RACE reads. The sample holds more than 600,000 distinct CDR3 sequences, around 25% seen once. This clonotype has ten or more counts. Its antigen is unidentified. A further study also used this sample, focusing on T cells of mothers and their children.

Sequencing was performed on blood. The source is a boy aged 10-17 years in good health. This sequence joins TRBV4-3 and TRBJ2-5; 9 nucleotides line up with TRBD1. The CDR3 sequence: CASSPGTGFSQETQYF. CDR3 DNA sequence: TGCGCCAGCAGTCCCGGGACAGGGTTTTCGCAAGAGACCCAGTACTTC.